This T cell receptor beta chain emerged from a study of blood T cell repertoires in COVID-19. Study as a whole: There were acute and convalescent COVID-19 samples, and they came from the United States, Italy and Spain. PBMCs, B-cell-depleted T cells, or T cells provided the cDNA or gDNA that made up the material.

TCRdb keeps only in-frame clones here, not all; method: immunoSEQ multiplex PCR. The sample lists hundreds of thousands of clones; 80% to 90% were seen once. CDR3 length: 16 amino acids. V lost 3 bases to trimming and J lost 4 bases; unmatched junction nucleotides: 7. Per germline, CDR1 SGHDT and CDR2 YYEEEE. What was sequenced was peripheral blood. The TCR sequence derives from a woman aged 25 to 39 with acute or convalescent COVID-19. The V call is TRBV5-6, the J call TRBJ2-1, with 10 positions matching TRBD2. Here the CDR3 DNA reads TGTGCCAGCAGCTCCCCAGCGGGGGGGCTGTACAATGAGCAGTTCTTC. Its protein is CASSSPAGGLYNEQFF. The full variable domain, in which reference TRBV5-6 and TRBJ2-1 provide the parts outside the CDR3, is DAGVTQSPTHLIKTRGQQVTLRCSPKSGHDTVSWYQQALGQGPQFIFQYYEEEERQRGNFPDRFSGHQFPNYSSELNVNALLLGDSALYLCASSSPAGGLYNEQFFGPGTRLTVL.